This is a list of T cell receptor beta chains from one sample in a study of T cell responses to AZD1222 COVID-19 vaccine. Produced via immunoSEQ multiplex PCR; TCRdb's table is partial and in-frame only. This sample has fewer than 100,000 clones, with nearly 90% found just once. This sample comprised peripheral blood, obtained on day 0 of AZD1222 vaccination. The receptors originated from an adult in good health. CDR3s include the opening cysteine and the closing phenylalanine or tryptophan. D genes are given only for firm matches. Size tells how often a clone was seen (once, few, many) or the class of an expanded clone, and some rows leave it out.

v_gene,d_gene,j_gene,abundance,CDR3nt,CDR3aa
TRBV20-1,.,TRBJ2-2,.,TGCAGTGCTAGTACGGGACTTCCCACCGGGGAGCTGTTTTTT,CSASTGLPTGELFF
TRBV19,.,TRBJ1-6,.,TGTGCCAGTAGTATAGTTCCGGTGAATTCACCCCTCCACTTT,CASSIVPVNSPLHF
TRBV18,.,TRBJ1-4,once,TGTGCCAGCTCAGAGGTGACAGGATTCAATGAAAAACTGTTTTTT,CASSEVTGFNEKLFF
TRBV6-5,.,TRBJ1-2,.,TGTGCCAGCGTCCCTGGGGGGGCGTCGGGCTATGGCTACACCTTC,CASVPGGASGYGYTF
TRBV5-6,TRBD1,TRBJ1-1,.,TGTGCCAGCAGCTGGGGACAGGGGGCTTCGAGGACTGAAGCTTTCTTT,CASSWGQGASRTEAFF
TRBV6-2/TRBV6-3,TRBD1,TRBJ2-5,.,TGTGCCAGCAGTTCCCCCGGACAGGGCCAGTACACCCAGTACTTC,CASSSPGQGQYTQYF
TRBV27,TRBD1,TRBJ1-4,.,TGTGCCAGCAGTACCAAGCAGGGGACAGGGGTCGGAAAACTGTTTTTT,CASSTKQGTGVGKLFF
TRBV4-3,TRBD2,TRBJ2-1,once,TGCGCCAGCAGCCAAGAGCCCAGCGGGGGGAGGTTGCGGCAGTTCTTC,CASSQEPSGGRLRQFF
TRBV4-3,TRBD1,TRBJ1-1,.,TGCGCCAGCAGCCAAAGACAGGGGGCGCGTGCCACTGAAGCTTTCTTT,CASSQRQGARATEAFF
TRBV24-1,TRBD1,TRBJ2-5,few,TGTGCCACCAGTGACCCGGACAGGGATGGTGAGACCCAGTACTTC,CATSDPDRDGETQYF
TRBV6-1,TRBD2,TRBJ2-1,once,TGTGCCAGCAGTGACCAACTAGCGGGGGCGAGCTCCTACAATGAGCAGTTCTTC,CASSDQLAGASSYNEQFF
TRBV5-1,TRBD2,TRBJ2-3,.,TGCGCCAGCACGCGGACTAGCGGCCGCACAGATACGCAGTATTTT,CASTRTSGRTDTQYF
TRBV19,TRBD1,TRBJ2-7,.,TGTGCCAGTAGTGGACAGGGAGACGAGCAGTACTTC,CASSGQGDEQYF
TRBV5-1,.,TRBJ2-3,.,TGCGCCAGCAGCTTAGGACAGCTCACAGATACGCAGTATTTT,CASSLGQLTDTQYF
TRBV11-2,.,TRBJ1-1,.,TGTGCCAGCAGCTTTGCGCAGTTGAACACTGAAGCTTTCTTT,CASSFAQLNTEAFF
TRBV7-2,.,TRBJ1-1,.,TGTGCCAGCAGCTTCCAGGGGAGGTACACTGAAGCTTTCTTT,CASSFQGRYTEAFF
TRBV4-1,.,TRBJ2-7,once,TGCGCCAGCAGCCAAGTCTCGACAGACGGAGGCTACGAGCAGTACTTC,CASSQVSTDGGYEQYF
TRBV29-1,.,TRBJ1-2,.,TGCAGCGTTGAAAAACAGCGCCTAACCACCTTC,CSVEKQRLTTF
TRBV18,TRBD1,TRBJ1-5,.,TGTGCCAGCTCACCGGGACAGTTCAATCAGCCCCAGCATTTT,CASSPGQFNQPQHF
TRBV9,TRBD1,TRBJ1-6,.,TGTGCCAGCAGCGGCACAGGGGAGTCACCCCTCCACTTT,CASSGTGESPLHF
TRBV11-2,.,TRBJ2-7,.,TGTGCCAGCAGCTTCCTAGCCCCCTACGAGCAGTACTTC,CASSFLAPYEQYF
TRBV19,.,TRBJ1-1,.,TGTGCCAGTAGCAAATCTGACAGACTCAGAGCTTTCTTT,CASSKSDRLRAFF
TRBV4-1,TRBD1,TRBJ2-7,.,TGCGCCAGCAGCCAGAACAGGGGTGAGGCCTACGAGCAGTACTTC,CASSQNRGEAYEQYF
TRBV10-2,.,TRBJ1-2,few,TGCGCCAGCAGTGAGTGGGGGAGCTATGGCTACACCTTC,CASSEWGSYGYTF
TRBV5-1,.,TRBJ1-4,once,TGCGCCAGCAGTCTGGACAGCACGGCAACTAATGAAAAACTGTTTTTT,CASSLDSTATNEKLFF
TRBV7-9,.,TRBJ2-6,.,TGTGCCAGCAGCCTCCAGGTCCCTGGGGCCAACGTCCTGACTTTC,CASSLQVPGANVLTF
TRBV27,.,TRBJ2-1,.,TGTGCCAGCTGTGCGGGTGTGAAAACCTACAATGAGCAGTTCTTC,CASCAGVKTYNEQFF
TRBV6-5,.,TRBJ1-1,.,TGTGCCAGCAGCCTACCGGGCCTCCCAACTGAAGCTTTCTTT,CASSLPGLPTEAFF
TRBV7-6,.,TRBJ2-5,.,TGTGCCAGCAGCTTAGCGGGGGGGCGCAGGGAGACCCAGTACTTC,CASSLAGGRRETQYF
TRBV18,TRBD1,TRBJ2-3,.,TGTGCCAGCTCACGGACAGGGGCTAGCACAGATACGCAGTATTTT,CASSRTGASTDTQYF
TRBV10-3,.,TRBJ2-3,.,TGTGCCATCAGTGACCGGCTAAACACAGATACGCAGTATTTT,CAISDRLNTDTQYF
TRBV6-5,TRBD1,TRBJ1-1,few,TGTGCCAGCAGTTACACTTGGACAGGGAAGAGAACTGAAGCTTTCTTT,CASSYTWTGKRTEAFF
TRBV3-1/TRBV3-2,TRBD1,TRBJ1-2,.,TGTGCCAGCAGCCAAGTTCCGGGACAGGGGGATGGCTACACCTTC,CASSQVPGQGDGYTF
TRBV7-8,.,TRBJ1-1,.,TGTGCCAGCAGCCCGGACGGTTCGAACACTGAAGCTTTCTTT,CASSPDGSNTEAFF
TRBV2,TRBD1,TRBJ2-1,.,TGTGCCAGCAGTGAGGAGGACAGGGTTTACAATGAGCAGTTCTTC,CASSEEDRVYNEQFF
TRBV7-2,.,TRBJ2-1,.,TGTGCCAGCAGCTTAGTTGGGCCGCGCGGGGATGAGCAGTTCTTC,CASSLVGPRGDEQFF
TRBV18,TRBD1,TRBJ2-3,.,TGTGCCAGCTCACCAAATTTGGGACAGGACACAGATACGCAGTATTTT,CASSPNLGQDTDTQYF
TRBV6-2/TRBV6-3,.,TRBJ2-7,.,TGTGCCAGCAGTCGGAGCTCCTACGAGCAGTACTTC,CASSRSSYEQYF
TRBV11-1,.,TRBJ2-7,.,TGTGCCCTCCGAAGGGGGAACTACGAGCAGTACTTC,CALRRGNYEQYF
TRBV7-9,.,TRBJ2-1,.,TGTGCCAGCAGCTCGGACTGGGCCGGCAATGAGCAGTTCTTC,CASSSDWAGNEQFF
TRBV9,.,TRBJ2-3,.,TGTGCCAGCAGCTCCGTGGGGGGCACAGATACGCAGTATTTT,CASSSVGGTDTQYF
TRBV20-1,.,TRBJ1-2,.,TGCAGTGCTAGTCTCTCCGAGGACAGAACAACTAACTATGGCTACACCTTC,CSASLSEDRTTNYGYTF
TRBV24-1,.,TRBJ2-3,.,TGTGCCACCAGTGATCCGAGTCGGGGCCTTACAGATACGCAGTATTTT,CATSDPSRGLTDTQYF
TRBV4-1,TRBD2,TRBJ2-3,.,TGCGCCAGCAGCCAAAGTGCTTCAAAAGCGGGGGGATGGGCAGATACGCAGTATTTT,CASSQSASKAGGWADTQYF
TRBV5-1,TRBD1,TRBJ1-2,.,TGCGCCAGCAGCCCGGACAGGAACTATGGCTACACCTTC,CASSPDRNYGYTF
TRBV5-5,TRBD1,TRBJ1-6,.,TGTGCCAGCAGCTTACCGGGACAGTTTGGGTCACCCCTCCACTTT,CASSLPGQFGSPLHF
TRBV7-2,TRBD2,TRBJ2-7,few,TGTGCCAGCAGCTTAGTTAGCGGGAGAAACGAGCAGTACTTC,CASSLVSGRNEQYF
TRBV2,.,TRBJ1-1,.,TGTGCCAGCATAGGGAACACTGAAGCTTTCTTT,CASIGNTEAFF
TRBV6-5,.,TRBJ2-3,.,TGTGCCAGCAGTTATGCGGTTAGCACAGATACGCAGTATTTT,CASSYAVSTDTQYF
TRBV6-5,.,TRBJ2-3,.,TGTGCCAGCAGTTACTCGCAGGGTGGGTCAGATACGCAGTATTTT,CASSYSQGGSDTQYF
TRBV4-2,TRBD1,TRBJ2-2,.,TGTGCCAGCAGCTTGGGACAGCGCAACACCGGGGAGCTGTTTTTT,CASSLGQRNTGELFF
TRBV2,TRBD1,TRBJ1-2,.,TGTGCCAGCAGGGCCACAGGGGCGATCTATGGCTACACCTTC,CASRATGAIYGYTF
TRBV9,TRBD2,TRBJ2-1,.,TGTGCCAGCAGCGTCGGCCTAGCGGTAATCAATGAGCAGTTCTTC,CASSVGLAVINEQFF
TRBV9,TRBD2,TRBJ2-3,.,TGTGCCAGCAATAGCGGGATGGTTGTGGATACGCAGTATTTT,CASNSGMVVDTQYF
TRBV5-1,.,TRBJ2-4,.,TGCGCCAGCAGCTTCTCCGAGGCCAAAAACATTCAGTACTTC,CASSFSEAKNIQYF
TRBV7-2,.,TRBJ1-1,.,TGTGCCAGCAGACTAGAGCGGGGTGGAGCTTTCTTT,CASRLERGGAFF
TRBV18,.,TRBJ1-6,.,TGTGCCAGCTCGCCCCGGGGGGCGGATAATTCACCCCTCCACTTT,CASSPRGADNSPLHF